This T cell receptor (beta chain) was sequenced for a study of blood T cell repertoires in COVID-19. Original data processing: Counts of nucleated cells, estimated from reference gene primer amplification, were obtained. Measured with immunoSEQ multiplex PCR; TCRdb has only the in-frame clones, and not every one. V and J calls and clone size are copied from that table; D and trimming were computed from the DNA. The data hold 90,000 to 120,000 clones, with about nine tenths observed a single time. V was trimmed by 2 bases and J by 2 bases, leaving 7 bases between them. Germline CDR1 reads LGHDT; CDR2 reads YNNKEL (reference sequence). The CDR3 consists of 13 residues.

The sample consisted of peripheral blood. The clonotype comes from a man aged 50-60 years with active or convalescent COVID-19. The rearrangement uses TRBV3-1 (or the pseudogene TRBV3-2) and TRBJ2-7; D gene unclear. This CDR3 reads CASSQRRTYEQYF. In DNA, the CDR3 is TGTGCCAGCAGCCAAAGGAGAACCTACGAGCAGTACTTC.